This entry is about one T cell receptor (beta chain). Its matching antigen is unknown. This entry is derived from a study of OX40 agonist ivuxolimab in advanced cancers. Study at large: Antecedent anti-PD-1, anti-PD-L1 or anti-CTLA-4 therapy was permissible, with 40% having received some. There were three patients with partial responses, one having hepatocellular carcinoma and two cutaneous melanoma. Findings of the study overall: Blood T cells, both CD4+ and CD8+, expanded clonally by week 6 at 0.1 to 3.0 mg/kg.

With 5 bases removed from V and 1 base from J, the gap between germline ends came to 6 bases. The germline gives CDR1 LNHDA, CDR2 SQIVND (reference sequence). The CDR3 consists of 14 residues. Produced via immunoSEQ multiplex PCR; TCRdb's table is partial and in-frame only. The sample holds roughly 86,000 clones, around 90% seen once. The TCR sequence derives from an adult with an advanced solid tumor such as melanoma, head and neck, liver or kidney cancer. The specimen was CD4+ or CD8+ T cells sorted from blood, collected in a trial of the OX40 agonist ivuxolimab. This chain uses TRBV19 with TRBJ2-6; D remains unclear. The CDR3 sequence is CASSPMSGANVLTF. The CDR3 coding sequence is TGTGCCAGTAGTCCCATGTCTGGGGCCAACGTCCTGACTTTC.